The 14 T cell receptor beta chains in this list originate from one sample, sequenced in a study of blood T cell repertoires in COVID-19. Sequenced by immunoSEQ multiplex PCR; TCRdb stores in-frame clones only, minus some. The table records 320,000 or so clones, 80% to 90% of them present only once. Sequenced material: PBMCs or T cells enriched from blood (not recorded which). Receptor source: a man aged 25-45 years who had recovered from COVID-19.

The V call is TRBV9, the J call TRBJ2-1; 11 bases map to TRBD2. Germline CDR1 and CDR2: SGDLS and YYNGEE. This CDR3 has 16 residues. Trimming removed 0 bases from V and 8 bases from J; junction bases left unmatched: 7. This CDR3 reads CASSVGLAGGLDEQFF. The CDR3 region has the DNA TGTGCCAGCAGCGTAGGGTTAGCGGGGGGGCTGGATGAGCAGTTCTTC. Filled out from reference TRBV9 and TRBJ2-1, the complete variable domain reads DSGVTQTPKHLITATGQRVTLRCSPRSGDLSVYWYQQSLDQGLQFLIQYYNGEERAKGNILERFSAQQFPDLHSELNLSSLELGDSALYFCASSVGLAGGLDEQFFGPGTRLTVL.

For this clone: This sample also contains other DNA sequences that code for the same CDR3. Written as DNA, the CDR3 is TGTGCCACCAGTCGGACTAGCGGGGGTTCCTACAATGAGCAGTTCTTC. Translation gives CATSRTSGGSYNEQFF. The chain carries TRBV15 and TRBJ2-1, with 13 bases lining up with TRBD2. Germline trimming cut 6 bases from V and 1 base from J; bases unmatched to any gene: 3. This CDR3 has 16 residues. In germline, CDR1 is LNHNV, CDR2 YYDKDF (reference sequence).

J is TRBJ1-2 and V is TRBV6-5; no clear D gene. The CDR3 consists of 15 residues. The germline V gene has CDR1 MNHEY and CDR2 SVGAGI. V was pared by 6 bases and J by 1 base, with 15 bases between. This CDR3 is CASRTRGQFNYGYTF. CDR3 DNA: TGTGCCAGCAGGACCCGGGGTCAGTTTAACTATGGCTACACCTTC.

The V gene is TRBV27, the J gene TRBJ1-2; no clear D. V was pared by 2 bases and J by 5 bases, with 18 bases between. The CDR3 is 16 amino acids. Germline V gives CDR1 MNHEY, CDR2 SMNVEV (reference sequence). The CDR3 sequence: CASSLSSSGQKYGYTF. CDR3 in DNA: TGTGCCAGCAGTTTAAGCAGTAGTGGGCAGAAATATGGCTACACCTTC.

This rearrangement joins TRBV13 to TRBJ1-4; no clear D. Trimming cost V 0 bases and J 7 bases, with 12 bases left between them. CDR1 is PRHDT and CDR2 is FYEKMQ in the germline V gene (reference sequence). CDR3 length: 15 residues. Here the CDR3 reads CASSLGRGGTEKLFF. The CDR3 DNA reads as TGTGCCAGCAGCTTAGGGCGGGGAGGTACTGAAAAACTGTTTTTT.

The table lists this clone with a few counts. The V and J genes are TRBV3-1 (or the pseudogene TRBV3-2) and TRBJ2-5, with 8 bases lining up with TRBD1. Germline V CDR1 and CDR2: LGHDT, YNNKEL (reference sequence). The CDR3 extends over 13 amino acids. The V gene end was trimmed by 5 bases and the J gene end by 3 bases; junction bases not matched to a gene: 2. The CDR3 DNA sequence: TGTGCCAGCAGCAGACAGGGGAAAGAGACCCAGTACTTC. Translation: CASSRQGKETQYF.

V is TRBV19 and J is TRBJ2-1; maybe TRBD1 (6 bases). Germline values: CDR1 LNHDA, CDR2 SQIVND (reference sequence). The CDR3 is made up of 14 amino acids. Trimming stripped 7 bases from V and 5 bases from J, with 15 bases between. Here the CDR3 DNA reads TGTGCCAGTATGGTGACAGGCGCAAACAATGAGCAGTTCTTC. Amino acid sequence: CASMVTGANNEQFF.

The rearrangement uses TRBV5-1 and TRBJ2-1, with 12 nucleotides matching TRBD1. V shed 4 bases and J 5 bases; nucleotides not matched to a gene: 4. This CDR3 has 15 residues. The germline V gene encodes CDR1 SGHRS and CDR2 YFSETQ. The DNA of the CDR3 is TGCGCCAGCAGCATAGGGACAGGGGGCCACAATGAGCAGTTCTTC. Amino acids: CASSIGTGGHNEQFF.

V usage is TRBV18 and J usage is TRBJ1-6, with D uncertain. CDR3 size: 13 residues. The V end lost 2 bases, the J end lost 7 bases, and 6 bases lay between the germline ends. Germline CDR1 KGHSH, CDR2 LQKENI. The CDR3 DNA reads TGTGCCAGCTCACCAATAGAGAATTCACCCCTCCACTTT. It is translated as CASSPIENSPLHF.

V gene TRBV15 combines with J gene TRBJ2-2; 8 bases align to TRBD1. This CDR3 spans 15 amino acids. After removal of 5 bases from V and 2 bases from J, the junction contained 4 bases not matched to a gene. Germline V CDR1 and CDR2: LNHNV, YYDKDF (reference sequence). The CDR3 DNA reads as TGTGCCACCAGCCGGGACAGGATTAACACCGGGGAGCTGTTTTTT. This gives the protein CATSRDRINTGELFF.

The gene calls are TRBV9 and TRBJ2-6; D is possibly TRBD2 (6 bases). This CDR3 has 18 residues. Deletions cut 0 bases from V and 0 bases from J, with 13 bases between. CDR1 is SGDLS, CDR2 YYNGEE, per germline. Here the CDR3 DNA reads TGTGCCAGCAGCGTAGGATTGGGGGGTTCCTCTGGGGCCAACGTCCTGACTTTC. Its translation is CASSVGLGGSSGANVLTF.

The chain is built from TRBV20-1 and TRBJ2-3; a possible D gene is TRBD2 (6 bases). Trimming pared 3 bases from V and 2 bases from J, leaving 18 bases between. The CDR3 is 16 amino acids. Germline-derived CDR1 and CDR2 are DFQATT and SNEGSKA (reference sequence). CDR3: CSASVLATVSTDTQYF. The CDR3 DNA sequence: TGCAGTGCTAGTGTTCTAGCGACAGTTTCCACAGATACGCAGTATTTT.

The genes are TRBV2 and TRBJ1-2; 8 bases fit TRBD1. V dropped 1 base and J dropped 4; count of bases not matched to a gene: 11. CDR1 is SNHLY and CDR2 is FYNNEI in the germline V gene. The CDR3 consists of 17 residues. For the CDR3, the DNA is TGTGCCAGCAGTGAAGGGGACAGGACTGATCAGGGCTATGGCTACACCTTC. It encodes CASSEGDRTDQGYGYTF.

V gene TRBV18 combines with J gene TRBJ1-4; possibly TRBD1 for D (5 bases). There are 14 residues in the CDR3. Looked up from germline, CDR1 is KGHSH and CDR2 is LQKENI. Trimming left V 3 bases short and J 8 bases short, with 13 bases between. DNA for the CDR3: TGTGCCAGCTCACCTGCAGGGAAATCGGAAAAACTGTTTTTT. This codes for CASSPAGKSEKLFF.